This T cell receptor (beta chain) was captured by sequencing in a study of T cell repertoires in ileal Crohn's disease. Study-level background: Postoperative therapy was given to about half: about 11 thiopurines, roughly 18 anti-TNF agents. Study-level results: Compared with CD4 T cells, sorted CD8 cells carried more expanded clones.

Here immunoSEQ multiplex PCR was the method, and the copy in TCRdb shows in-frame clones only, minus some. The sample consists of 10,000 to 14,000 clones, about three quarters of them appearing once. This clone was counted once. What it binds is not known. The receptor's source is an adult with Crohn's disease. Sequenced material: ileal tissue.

As DNA, the CDR3 is TGTGCCAGCAGCCCCGCCGGGACAGGGGGCTCAGAGACCCAGTACTTC. Translation gives CASSPAGTGGSETQYF. The V call is TRBV27, the J call TRBJ2-5; 12 bases map to TRBD1. J gave up 4 bases and V 6 bases, and 9 bases lay outside the gene matches. The germline V gene encodes CDR1 MNHEY and CDR2 SMNVEV (reference sequence). The CDR3 runs 16 residues.